This T cell receptor (beta chain) was captured in a study of cytomegalovirus exposure and HLA in healthy donors. Study-wide results and caveats: Donor immune exposure was known only as CMV serostatus. Within the data, a cluster of highly shared sequence variants was likely a sequencing artifact.

Germline assignment: CDR1 MNHEY and CDR2 SMNVEV (reference sequence). The trim removed 3 bases at V and 7 bases at J, leaving 4 bases unmatched. The CDR3 is 15 amino acids. On this clone: Its target is unknown.

60 Vbeta and 13 Jbeta primers were used in PCR. Clones were read by immunoSEQ multiplex PCR, and TCRdb kept only the in-frame ones, dropping some. In the table there are fewer than 200,000 clones, approximately 75% of which are singletons. All the people who gave samples were healthy bone marrow donors. Material: PBMCs. The clonotype originates from a man aged 25 to 40 in good health and CMV-seropositive. The genes are TRBV27 and TRBJ1-6; 9 nucleotides line up with TRBD1. CDR3 in amino acids: CASSLEGTGNSPLHF. The CDR3 bases are TGTGCCAGCAGTTTGGAGGGGACAGGGAATTCACCCCTCCACTTT.